This T cell receptor (beta chain) came from a study of immune evolution from preneoplasia to lung adenocarcinoma. The CDR3 is 14 residues long. The germline gives CDR1 MGHRA, CDR2 YSYEKL. With 6 bases clipped from V and 4 bases from J, the junction kept 8 bases outside the gene matches. The table came from immunoSEQ multiplex PCR; TCRdb's copy has only in-frame clones and leaves some out. The table has about 6,100 clones, roughly 80% seen once; the top ten hold less than 7.5%. This receptor was obtained from an older donor with lung adenocarcinoma. Sequencing was carried out using FFPE adjacent normal lung tissue. V is TRBV4-1 and J is TRBJ1-2, with 7 bases matching TRBD1. The DNA for the CDR3 is TGCGCCAGCAGGGAACAGGGGATCGGCTATGGCTACACCTTC. This translates into CASREQGIGYGYTF.